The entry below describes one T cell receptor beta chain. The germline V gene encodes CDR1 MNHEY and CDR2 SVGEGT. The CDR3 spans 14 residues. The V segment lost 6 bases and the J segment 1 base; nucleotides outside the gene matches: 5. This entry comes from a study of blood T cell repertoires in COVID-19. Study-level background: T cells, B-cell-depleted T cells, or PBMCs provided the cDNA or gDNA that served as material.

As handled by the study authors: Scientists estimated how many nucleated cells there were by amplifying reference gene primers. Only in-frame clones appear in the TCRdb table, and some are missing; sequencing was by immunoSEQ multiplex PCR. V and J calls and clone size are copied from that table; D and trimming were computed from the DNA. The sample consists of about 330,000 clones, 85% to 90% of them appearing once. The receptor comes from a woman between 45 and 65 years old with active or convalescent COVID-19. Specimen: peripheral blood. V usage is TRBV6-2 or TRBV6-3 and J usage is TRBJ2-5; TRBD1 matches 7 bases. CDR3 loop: CASSPTGPQETQYF. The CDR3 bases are TGTGCCAGCAGCCCGACAGGGCCCCAAGAGACCCAGTACTTC.